The entry below gives a single TCR beta chain sequence along with its context. The antigen is unknown. Here immunoSEQ multiplex PCR was the method, and the copy in TCRdb shows in-frame clones only, minus some. The sample shows about 47,000 clones, approximately 80% of them seen only once. Time point reported: cycle 4 day 1 (C4D1), after 6 weeks of nivolumab. All the patients suffered relapse after autologous stem cell transplantation, and brentuximab vedotin exposure differed. The sample originates from a study of PD-1 blockade in classical Hodgkin lymphoma. About the research overall: The patients were dosed with nivolumab 3 mg/kg, infused intravenously every 2 weeks.

This CDR3 is 20 amino acids long. The V end was cut by 5 bases, the J end by 1 base, with 27 bases between. CDR1 is SGHTA, CDR2 FQGTGA, per germline. Study-level findings and limits: Reported findings placed baseline TCR diversity lower in newly diagnosed patients (compared with healthy donors). Complete responders had baseline diversity similar to newly diagnosed patients. While CD8+ TCR diversity did not rise significantly by C4D1, CD4+ TCR diversity did.

The chain joins TRBV7-3 to TRBJ2-1, with a tentative D call TRBD2 (7 bases). This clonotype was obtained from a human donor with classical Hodgkin lymphoma. Sequencing used peripheral blood mononuclear cells (PBMCs), obtained before the fourth cycle of nivolumab. The CDR3 DNA reads TGTGCCAGCAGCACCCCTTCTAGCGGAGGCTTCCAGGGGTCCTACAATGAGCAGTTCTTC. This translates into CASSTPSSGGFQGSYNEQFF.